These 8 T cell receptor beta chains were sequenced from one sample in a study of blood T cells in healthy people across ages. The second PCR ran about 7 to 12 cycles with a sample-barcoded 5' primer and J-beta primers. MiXCR, applied by TCRdb to the 5' RACE reads, yields one record per CDR3 protein. The sample includes more than 500,000 distinct CDR3 sequences, 27% seen only once; the top ten take about a fifth. The sequencing sample was made of blood. The receptors derive from a woman in her 70s in good health.

This clonotype was detected only a few times. The chain links TRBV9 to TRBJ2-5, with 10 bases identical to TRBD2. V was clipped by 0 bases and J by 3 bases; unmatched bases: 8. Germline loops: CDR1 SGDLS, CDR2 YYNGEE. CDR3 length: 17 residues. The CDR3 reads CASSVGSAGGREETQYF. CDR3 DNA: TGTGCCAGCAGCGTAGGATCAGCGGGGGGGCGGGAAGAGACCCAGTACTTC.

The chain carries TRBV7-6 and TRBJ2-1, with D possibly called TRBD1 or TRBD2 (7 bases each). The CDR3 is 15 amino acids. The germline gives CDR1 SGHVS, CDR2 FNYEAQ. V lost 4 bases to trimming and J lost 9 bases, with 19 bases between them. CDR3 coding DNA: TGTGCCAGCAGCTCTTCCAGGGGGGGCCTCGGTGAGCAGTTCTTC. This sequence encodes CASSSSRGGLGEQFF.

This chain uses TRBV12-3 or TRBV12-4 with TRBJ2-7; TRBD2 agrees at 7 bases. The CDR3 covers 14 residues. V lost 2 bases, J lost 3 bases, and 4 bases stayed unmatched. The CDR3 protein is CASSLSSGNYEQYF. The CDR3 nucleotides are TGTGCCAGCAGTTTATCTAGCGGTAACTACGAGCAGTACTTC.

This CDR3 reads CASSHGQGRTEAFF. CDR3 coding DNA: TGCGCCAGCAGCCACGGACAGGGGCGCACTGAAGCTTTCTTT. This chain connects TRBV5-1 to TRBJ1-1; 9 bases are a match to TRBD1. The CDR3 totals 14 residues. Germline CDR1 SGHRS, CDR2 YFSETQ. V dropped 4 bases and J dropped 4; count of bases not matched to a gene: 5.

This chain joins TRBV13 and TRBJ2-5; a weak D match, TRBD2 (6 bases). The CDR3 runs to 16 residues. Germline V gives CDR1 PRHDT, CDR2 FYEKMQ (reference sequence). Trimming removed 5 bases from V and 2 bases from J, with 18 bases in between. As DNA, the CDR3 is TGTGCCAGCAGCCGGTACTCTAGCGCGTTGCAAGAGACCCAGTACTTC. Translated: CASSRYSSALQETQYF.

This rearrangement joins TRBV4-3 to TRBJ2-7, with D unclear. The V end was cut by 4 bases, the J end by 6 bases, with 16 bases between. Germline V gives CDR1 LGHNA, CDR2 YSLEER. This CDR3 has 14 residues. The DNA for the CDR3 is TGCGCCAGCAGCCGTAGGCTAGATGAGAGCGAGCAGTACTTC. Amino acids: CASSRRLDESEQYF.

This chain uses TRBV6-1 with TRBJ1-3; the D is unclear. From germline, CDR1 is MNHNS and CDR2 SASEGT. CDR3 length: 17 amino acids. The ends were cut back, 6 bases at V and 0 bases at J, with 18 bases in the middle. The CDR3 DNA reads TGTGCCAGCAGAACTGGTCCCGGGAGATTCTCTGGAAACACCATATATTTT. Its protein is CASRTGPGRFSGNTIYF.

In this sample, this clonotype turned up a few times. This CDR3 fails to terminate in the conserved phenylalanine or tryptophan, so it likely reflects a read error. V usage is TRBV20-1 and J usage is TRBJ2-3; TRBD2 agrees at 8 bases. The CDR3 consists of 14 residues. CDR1 and CDR2 (germline): DFQATT, SNEGSKA (reference sequence). With 4 bases clipped from V and 2 bases from J, the junction kept 5 bases outside the gene matches. This chain's CDR3 is CSATTGGATDTQYL. CDR3 coding DNA: TGCAGTGCTACGACCGGGGGGGCCACAGATACGCAGTATCTT.